This T cell receptor (beta chain) comes out of a study of T cell responses to AZD1222 COVID-19 vaccine. Study-wide points: Spike as a whole was targeted by vaccine-associated CD4 TCRs, dominant at 160-218 and 743-854. With two AZD1222 doses given, Spike-specific TCR breadth and depth both rose.

V dropped 6 bases and J dropped 4; count of bases not matched to a gene: 5. The CDR3 runs to 15 residues. Germline CDR1 is SEHNR and CDR2 is FQNEAQ (reference sequence). Repertoires were generated with immunoSEQ multiplex PCR, while TCRdb's copy carries only in-frame clones and drops some. The sample yields some 98,000 clones, approximately 88% seen once. Comments on this clone: No antigen is known for it.

The TCR was taken from an adult who received the AZD1222 COVID-19 vaccine. The V and J genes are TRBV7-9 and TRBJ2-2, with 10 bases identical to TRBD2. Sequenced here: peripheral blood, sampled 28 days after the second AZD1222 dose. DNA for the CDR3: TGTGCCAGCAGTACTAGCGGGGATCTCACCGGGGAGCTGTTTTTT. Protein: CASSTSGDLTGELFF.